This T cell receptor (beta chain) was captured in a study of T cell clonality in common variable immunodeficiency. Findings and limits, study-wide: Compared with controls, CVID subjects had fewer shared TCRbeta clones. Compared with healthy controls, CVID subjects showed increased TCRbeta clonality, mostly in about a third. Common variable immunodeficiency TCR beta sequences reportedly had fewer deletions and N-nucleotide insertions.

Profiling relied on immunoSEQ multiplex PCR, and the TCRdb table lists in-frame clones only, not all of them. The counts give roughly 33,000 clones, none of them seen only once; 5% to 7% is held by the top ten. This clone was counted ten times or more. Its antigen is unidentified. CVID subjects were about 14 female and under 35 male, aged roughly 9 to 70. Caucasian heritage predominated among both patients and controls. The sequence came from a human donor with common variable immunodeficiency. Sequencing was performed on peripheral blood mononuclear cells.

The CDR3 loop is CASSLKSLTSGGPSSYNEQFF. Partial CDR3 DNA: TGTGCCAGCAGCTTAAAGTCCTTGACTAGCGGGGGGCCGAGCTCCTACAATGAG. The genes are TRBV7-3 and TRBJ2-1; 13 bases agree with TRBD2. The read stops 3 residues short of the end of the CDR3; the missing end is completed from the germline J gene. After removal of 1 base from V and 0 bases from J, the junction contained 12 bases not matched to a gene. This CDR3 is 21 amino acids long. From germline, CDR1 is SGHTA and CDR2 FQGTGA. Full variable domain (remainder filled in from reference TRBV7-3 and TRBJ2-1): GAGVSQTPSNKVTEKGKYVELRCDPISGHTALYWYRQSLGQGPEFLIYFQGTGAADDSGLPNDRFFAVRPEGSVSTLKIQRTERGDSAVYLCASSLKSLTSGGPSSYNEQFFGPGTRLTVL.